The 27 T cell receptor beta chains given below trace back to one sample, sequenced in a study of T cells in Graves' hyperthyroidism and ophthalmopathy. Regions amplified from RNA transcripts were the TCR beta CDR3 regions. The HTBI primer set served for first-round RT-PCR of the TCR CDR3. From the multiplex PCR reads, TCRdb called clonotypes with MiXCR, one entry per CDR3 protein. The sample shows 500,000 to 650,000 distinct CDR3 sequences, about 14% of them seen only once. The sample taken for sequencing was blood. All receptors derive from a woman between 50 and 59 years old with Graves' ophthalmopathy.

This clonotype was picked up many times. This sequence joins TRBV7-2 and TRBJ2-1; the D is unclear. In germline, CDR1 is SGHTA, CDR2 FQGNSA. Trimming took 5 bases from V and 9 from J, leaving 8 bases between them. This CDR3 has 11 amino acids. CDR3 loop: CASSRVGEQFF. CDR3 coding DNA: TGTGCCAGCAGCCGAGTGGGTGAGCAGTTCTTC.

This clonotype showed up just a few times. The chain joins TRBV28 to TRBJ2-3; 7 bases agree with TRBD2. The germline V gene has CDR1 MDHEN and CDR2 SYDVKM. Trimming cost V 2 bases and J 0 bases; bases outside gene matches: 2. The CDR3 consists of 15 residues. The DNA of the CDR3 is TGTGCCAGCAGTTTACTAGCGGATAGCACAGATACGCAGTATTTT. It translates to CASSLLADSTDTQYF.

This clonotype was detected a few times. The rearrangement uses TRBV7-9 and TRBJ1-3; D gene uncertain. Between the trimmed V and J ends, which lost 4 bases and 1 base, there was a span of 11 bases. The CDR3 is 15 amino acids. The germline V gene has CDR1 SEHNR and CDR2 FQNEAQ (reference sequence). In DNA form, the CDR3 reads TGTGCCAGCAGCTCATCATGGGTATCTGGAAACACCATATATTTT. Translation gives CASSSSWVSGNTIYF. Using reference TRBV7-9 and TRBJ1-3 for the parts outside the CDR3, the full variable domain is DTGVSQNPRHKITKRGQNVTFRCDPISEHNRLYWYRQTLGQGPEFLTYFQNEAQLEKSRLLSDRFSAERPKGSFSTLEIQRTEQGDSAMYLCASSSSWVSGNTIYFGEGSWLTVV.

This clonotype occurred many times. This chain links TRBV11-2 with TRBJ2-1; D is unclear. The CDR3 covers 12 residues. The germline CDR1 and CDR2 sequences are SGHAT and FQNNGV. V gave up 4 bases and J gave up 9 bases, with 10 bases separating them. This chain's CDR3 is CASSSPSGEQFF. In DNA form, the CDR3 reads TGTGCCAGCAGCTCCCCGTCGGGTGAGCAGTTCTTC. The full variable domain, with the rest looked up from reference TRBV11-2 and TRBJ2-1, is EAGVAQSPRYKIIEKRQSVAFWCNPISGHATLYWYQQILGQGPKLLIQFQNNGVVDDSQLPKDRFSAERLKGVDSTLKIQPAKLEDSAVYLCASSSPSGEQFFGPGTRLTVL.

This clonotype occurred a few times. The V call is TRBV3-1, the J call TRBJ1-1; a possible D gene is TRBD1 (6 bases). Trimming removed 7 bases at V and 4 bases at J, with 16 bases between. The CDR3 has 14 residues. Germline values: CDR1 LGHDT, CDR2 YNNKEL (reference sequence). CDR3 amino acids: CASTKRVDSTEAFF. In DNA form, the CDR3 reads TGTGCCAGCACCAAGAGGGTGGACAGCACTGAAGCTTTCTTT.

This clonotype was observed at least ten times. This chain joins TRBV6-9 and TRBJ1-1, with D possibly TRBD1 on 6 matching bases. Trimming cost V 0 bases and J 5 bases, with 13 bases left between them. The CDR3 has 15 residues. Germline V gives CDR1 MNHGY, CDR2 SVAAGI. The CDR3 coding sequence is TGTGCCAGCAGTTATTCGGACAGTTATGGAACTGAAGCTTTCTTT. Residues: CASSYSDSYGTEAFF.

This clonotype was counted many times. This chain connects TRBV27 to TRBJ2-3; D might be TRBD1 (6 bases). Trimming took off 0 bases at V and 4 bases at J, with 14 bases between the two ends. Germline V gene sequence: CDR1 MNHEY, CDR2 SMNVEV (reference sequence). This CDR3 is 16 amino acids long. CDR3 residues: CASSLSGGGASDTQYF. The CDR3, as DNA: TGTGCCAGCAGTTTATCCGGTGGGGGCGCATCAGATACGCAGTATTTT.

This clonotype was seen a few times. The chain joins TRBV29-1 to TRBJ1-4; 10 bases line up with TRBD1. The CDR3 runs to 13 residues. J was trimmed by 8 bases and V by 4 bases; bases with no gene match: 4. In germline, CDR1 is SQVTM, CDR2 ANQGSEA. The CDR3 here is CSVARTGGEKLFF. The CDR3, as DNA: TGCAGCGTTGCAAGGACAGGGGGGGAAAAACTGTTTTTT. Variable domain in full (rest from reference TRBV29-1 and TRBJ1-4): SAVISQKPSRDICQRGTSLTIQCQVDSQVTMMFWYRQQPGQSLTLIATANQGSEATYESGFVIDKFPISRPNLTFSTLTVSNMSPEDSSIYLCSVARTGGEKLFFGSGTQLSVL.

This clonotype was detected ten times or more. This chain links TRBV14 with TRBJ2-7, with a weak D call TRBD1 (6 bases). Germline lookup yields CDR1 SGHDN and CDR2 FVKESK. V was trimmed by 1 base and J by 3 bases, leaving 13 bases between them. The CDR3 totals 15 residues. Written as DNA, the CDR3 is TGTGCCAGCAGCCAAGTAGGGGGAGTTTTCTACGAGCAGTACTTC. It specifies CASSQVGGVFYEQYF.

This clonotype was counted at least ten times. The chain combines TRBV27 with TRBJ2-1, with 9 bases fitting TRBD2. CDR1 and CDR2 (germline): MNHEY, SMNVEV (reference sequence). Trimming took 4 bases from V and 8 from J; bases not matched to a gene: 12. The CDR3 has 16 amino acids. The CDR3: CASSSLRTSEGYEQFF. CDR3 nucleotides: TGTGCCAGCAGTTCCTTACGGACTAGCGAGGGGTATGAGCAGTTCTTC.

This clonotype has a count of ten or more. This chain uses TRBV30 with TRBJ1-1; D remains unclear. Germline V gene sequence: CDR1 GTSNPN, CDR2 SVGIG (reference sequence). The CDR3 loop spans 15 amino acids. The germline V and J ends were trimmed by 0 bases and 0 bases, with 11 bases remaining between them. CDR3 sequence: CAWSVSRPMNTEAFF. The CDR3 DNA follows: TGTGCCTGGAGTGTTAGTCGACCGATGAACACTGAAGCTTTCTTT.

To note about this clonotype: Since a much larger clone is just one base distant, this may be a read error. The CDR3 is CASSLAQNTDTQYF. The CDR3 DNA reads TGCGCCAGCAGCTTGGCCCAGAACACAGATACGCAGTATTTT. The chain links TRBV5-1 to TRBJ2-3; D not resolved. Germline V lookup: CDR1 SGHRS, CDR2 YFSETQ. The germline V and J ends were trimmed by 0 bases and 2 bases, with 7 bases remaining between them. CDR3 size: 14 residues. Looking up the rest from reference TRBV5-1 and TRBJ2-3 gives the full variable domain: KAGVTQTPRYLIKTRGQQVTLSCSPISGHRSVSWYQQTPGQGLQFLFEYFSETQRNKGNFPGRFSGRQFSNSRSEMNVSTLELGDSALYLCASSLAQNTDTQYFGPGTRLTVL.

This clonotype appeared a few times. The chain recombines TRBV27 with TRBJ2-2; D perhaps matches TRBD1 (5 bases). The CDR3 is 14 amino acids. Per the germline V gene, CDR1 is MNHEY and CDR2 is SMNVEV (reference sequence). With 4 bases removed from V and 4 bases from J, the gap between germline ends came to 10 bases. In DNA form, the CDR3 reads TGTGCCAGCAGTTATCGCAGGGCCACCGGGGAGCTGTTTTTT. Translating it yields CASSYRRATGELFF.

This clonotype was seen repeatedly, ten times or more. This chain joins TRBV18 and TRBJ2-1; 7 bases are a match to TRBD2. Germline-derived CDR1 and CDR2 are KGHSH and LQKENI. The CDR3 has 16 amino acids. Germline trimming cut 0 bases from V and 10 bases from J; bases unmatched to any gene: 12. The CDR3 reads CASSPPEGGSLREQFF. The CDR3 bases are TGTGCCAGCTCACCACCCGAGGGAGGGTCCCTTCGGGAGCAGTTCTTC. The whole variable domain, remainder taken from reference TRBV18 and TRBJ2-1, is NAGVMQNPRHLVRRRGQEARLRCSPMKGHSHVYWYRQLPEEGLKFMVYLQKENIIDESGMPKERFSAEFPKEGPSILRIQQVVRGDSAAYFCASSPPEGGSLREQFFGPGTRLTVL.

This clonotype was seen at least ten times. The chain joins TRBV18 to TRBJ2-4; D uncertain. CDR1 KGHSH and CDR2 LQKENI come from the germline V gene. The CDR3 runs 12 residues. Trimming shortened V by 2 bases and J by 7 bases, and 6 bases separated the two germline ends. The CDR3 DNA reads as TGTGCCAGCTCACCAAGGGATAACATTCAGTACTTC. Translation gives CASSPRDNIQYF.

To note about this clonotype: A junction end diverges from the germline sequence, so it may reflect a read error. The chain links TRBV10-3 to TRBJ2-5; 8 bases align to TRBD1. From germline, CDR1 is ENHRY and CDR2 SYGVKD. The CDR3 runs 18 residues. This chain's CDR3 is CASSYFSGRGRVGETQYF. CDR3 nucleotide sequence: TGTGCCAGCAGTTACTTTTCTGGCAGGGGGCGCGTCGGCGAGACCCAGTACTTC.

The table lists this clonotype with many counts. The gene calls are TRBV5-1 and TRBJ2-3; 8 bases match TRBD2. V gave up 4 bases and J gave up 6 bases; unmatched junction bases: 13. There are 16 residues in the CDR3. Germline V lookup: CDR1 SGHRS, CDR2 YFSETQ. The CDR3 spells CASSIELAAGGDTQYF. In DNA form, the CDR3 reads TGCGCCAGCAGCATCGAACTAGCGGCCGGAGGGGATACGCAGTATTTT. Full variable domain (outside the CDR3, taken from reference TRBV5-1 and TRBJ2-3): KAGVTQTPRYLIKTRGQQVTLSCSPISGHRSVSWYQQTPGQGLQFLFEYFSETQRNKGNFPGRFSGRQFSNSRSEMNVSTLELGDSALYLCASSIELAAGGDTQYFGPGTRLTVL.

The chain carries TRBV15 and TRBJ1-5; 9 bases are shared with TRBD1. The CDR3 sequence is 15 residues long. J lost 6 bases, V lost 4 bases, and 7 bases had no gene match. Germline values: CDR1 LNHNV, CDR2 YYDKDF (reference sequence). CDR3 loop: CATSTAGTGTQPQHF. CDR3 in DNA: TGTGCCACCAGCACAGCCGGGACAGGGACTCAGCCCCAGCATTTT.

J is TRBJ1-2 and V is TRBV20-1; tentative D call: TRBD1 (6 bases). Germline lookup yields CDR1 DFQATT and CDR2 SNEGSKA (reference sequence). The CDR3 covers 13 residues. V was clipped by 0 bases and J by 7 bases, with 12 bases between them. CDR3 DNA sequence: TGCAGTGCTAGAGATGTGCCAGGGGCTGGCTACACCTTC. Translating it yields CSARDVPGAGYTF.

This clonotype was seen at least ten times. V is TRBV30 and J is TRBJ1-2; perhaps TRBD1 as D (5 bases). V lost 3 bases and J lost 12, with 23 bases in between. The CDR3 loop spans 14 amino acids. The germline V gene has CDR1 GTSNPN and CDR2 SVGIG (reference sequence). CDR3 protein: CAWSWTPDGDRNTF. The CDR3, as DNA: TGTGCCTGGAGCTGGACACCCGACGGGGATAGAAACACCTTC.

In this sample, this clonotype turned up many times. The rearrangement joins TRBV6-1 to TRBJ1-2; D is unresolved. Trimming cost V 5 bases and J 6 bases, with 10 bases left between them. CDR1 is MNHNS and CDR2 is SASEGT in the germline V gene. This CDR3 has 12 residues. DNA for the CDR3: TGTGCCAGCAGTTATGGGTGGAATGGCTACACCTTC. Its protein product is CASSYGWNGYTF.

This clonotype appeared a few times. Given a much more abundant clone one base away, this may be a read error. The chain joins TRBV7-3 to TRBJ2-2; 11 bases agree with TRBD2. The CDR3 has 14 residues. Germline loops: CDR1 SGHTA, CDR2 FQGTGA. The DNA for the CDR3 is TGTACCAGCAGCACTAGCGGGAGAACCGGGGAGCTGTTTTTT. Encoded protein: CTSSTSGRTGELFF.

The genes are TRBV10-3 and TRBJ1-1; D not certain. The V and J ends lost 1 base and 3 bases respectively, with 15 bases between them. The CDR3 has 16 residues. Germline CDR1 reads ENHRY; CDR2 reads SYGVKD. CDR3 in amino acids: CAISEFTEHMDTEAFF. The CDR3, as DNA: TGTGCCATCAGTGAGTTCACCGAACACATGGACACTGAAGCTTTCTTT.

The sample holds a few counts of this clonotype. The chain joins TRBV28 to TRBJ2-7; TRBD1 is a possible D gene (5 bases). The CDR3 is 14 residues long. CDR1 is MDHEN, CDR2 SYDVKM, per germline. The germline V and J ends were trimmed by 6 bases and 2 bases, with 14 bases remaining between them. CDR3 residues: CASRDIGPPYEQYF. Here the CDR3 DNA reads TGTGCCAGCAGGGACATCGGGCCCCCCTACGAGCAGTACTTC.

This clonotype was counted between two and nine times. The chain recombines TRBV29-1 with TRBJ2-1; D gene uncertain. Trimming cost V 6 bases and J 0 bases, with 9 bases left between them. Looked up from germline, CDR1 is SQVTM and CDR2 is ANQGSEA. This CDR3 region has 13 residues. CDR3 sequence: CSVKGGSYNEQFF. CDR3 DNA: TGCAGCGTGAAAGGCGGCTCCTACAATGAGCAGTTCTTC.

The chain is built from TRBV28 and TRBJ1-5; a possible D gene is TRBD1 (6 bases). Germline CDR1 is MDHEN and CDR2 is SYDVKM. This CDR3 contains 15 residues. Deletions cut 7 bases from V and 2 bases from J, with 15 bases between. CDR3 sequence (DNA): TGTGCCAGCACATACACAGGGTTGGGCAATCAGCCCCAGCATTTT. This encodes CASTYTGLGNQPQHF.

In regard to this clonotype: A junction end diverges from the germline sequence, so it may reflect a read error. The chain uses TRBV29-1 and TRBJ2-5; D not certain. The CDR3 runs 12 residues. Germline lookup yields CDR1 SQVTM and CDR2 ANQGSEA. In nucleotides, the CDR3 is TGCAGCGCTGAAGGACGGTTAGAGACCCAGTACTTC. It codes for CSAEGRLETQYF.